Each of the 5 T cell receptor beta chains below was sequenced from the same sample in a study of cytomegalovirus exposure and HLA in healthy donors. Both 60 Vbeta primers and 13 Jbeta primers went into the PCR. The assay was immunoSEQ multiplex PCR, and TCRdb's table has in-frame clones only and misses some. The sample has under 200,000 clones; around 80% are singletons. Sequencing used PBMCs. The receptors stem from a girl between 5 and 17 years old in good health and CMV-seropositive.

This clone was seen just once. The gene calls are TRBV7-2 and TRBJ1-2, with TRBD1 matching over 7 bases. V dropped 5 bases and J dropped 9; count of bases not matched to a gene: 15. The CDR3 totals 15 residues. Germline CDR1 is SGHTA and CDR2 is FQGNSA. The CDR3 nucleotides are TGTGCCAGCAGCCGGGTCGCGGGGCAGGGGGTGCGCTACACCTTC. Translated, it gives CASSRVAGQGVRYTF.

V is TRBV5-4 and J is TRBJ1-2; D uncertain. Germline V gives CDR1 SGHNT, CDR2 YYREEE (reference sequence). Trimming removed 1 base at V and 4 bases at J, with 20 bases between. The CDR3 runs to 17 residues. The CDR3 DNA follows: TGTGCCAGCAGCTTGTTTGTTTTTTCCAGGCGCCTCTATGGCTACACCTTC. It specifies CASSLFVFSRRLYGYTF.

This chain links TRBV5-1 with TRBJ2-6; the D gene is possibly TRBD2 (6 bases). In germline, CDR1 is SGHRS, CDR2 YFSETQ. The CDR3 totals 16 residues. The V gene lost 7 bases and the J gene lost 0 bases, with 14 bases spanning the gap. This CDR3 reads CASSSDSNSGANVLTF. CDR3 sequence (DNA): TGCGCCAGCTCTAGCGACAGCAACTCTGGGGCCAACGTCCTGACTTTC.

This clone showed up just a few times. The CDR3 region has the DNA TGTGCCATCAGTGAGTGGGCCTCGAGTGGCTACACCTTC. Translated, it gives CAISEWASSGYTF. The chain has TRBV10-3 and TRBJ1-2; no clear D gene. The germline gives CDR1 ENHRY, CDR2 SYGVKD. Trimming shortened V by 1 base and J by 7 bases, and 10 bases separated the two germline ends. The CDR3 sequence is 13 residues long.

The rearrangement links TRBV7-6 to TRBJ1-5; 7 bases align to TRBD1. CDR1 is SGHVS and CDR2 is FNYEAQ in the germline V gene. The length of the CDR3 is 18 residues. V dropped 5 bases and J dropped 0; count of bases not matched to a gene: 13. CDR3 residues: CASSIGQARLYSNQPQHF. In DNA, the CDR3 is TGTGCCAGCAGCATCGGACAGGCCCGCCTTTATAGCAATCAGCCCCAGCATTTT.